This entry lists 24 T cell receptor beta chains sequenced from one sample in a study of molecular identifiers for immune sequencing clone quantification. TCRdb recomputed calls from the PCR reads with MiXCR, one row per CDR3 protein. Among some 650,000 distinct CDR3 sequences, just under 20% were seen once, and the ten largest hold roughly 0.85%. Sequencing was done on a sample of naive CD8+ T cells from blood, with Jurkat cell RNA spiked in. Subset given: FACS-sorted CD8+CD4-CCR7+CD45RA+ naive T cells. These receptors were obtained from a human donor in good health. Some libraries in this study had Jurkat cell RNA spiked in.

The rearrangement links TRBV20-1 to TRBJ1-2, with 9 nucleotides matching TRBD1. Per germline, CDR1 DFQATT and CDR2 SNEGSKA (reference sequence). J lost 3 bases, V lost 6 bases, and 14 bases had no gene match. This CDR3 region has 16 residues. Here the CDR3 DNA reads TGCAGTGCATTCTCGCCGGACAGGGGTGACTACTATGGCTACACCTTC. This gives the protein CSAFSPDRGDYYGYTF.

This clonotype was observed at least ten times. The chain employs TRBV7-2 and TRBJ2-1, with 12 bases fitting TRBD2. CDR3 length equals 17 residues. The V gene end was trimmed by 5 bases and the J gene end by 0 bases; junction bases not matched to a gene: 5. The germline V gene encodes CDR1 SGHTA and CDR2 FQGNSA. The CDR3 loop reads CASSPGLAGSSYNEQFF. The CDR3 nucleotides read TGTGCCAGCAGCCCCGGACTAGCGGGGAGCTCCTACAATGAGCAGTTCTTC.

This clonotype was picked up many times. V gene TRBV20-1 combines with J gene TRBJ1-2; D is undetermined. The CDR3 has 15 residues. CDR1 and CDR2 from the germline V gene are DFQATT and SNEGSKA (reference sequence). Trimming took off 3 bases at V and 2 bases at J, with 16 bases between the two ends. This chain's CDR3 is CSASVVAELNYGYTF. The CDR3 region has the DNA TGCAGTGCTAGTGTTGTGGCAGAGTTAAACTATGGCTACACCTTC.

Details on this clonotype: A much larger clone lies one base from this, so it may be a read error. V and J are TRBV5-6 and TRBJ1-1; no clear D gene. CDR1 SGHDT and CDR2 YYEEEE come from the germline V gene. This CDR3 contains 14 residues. The V end lost 6 bases, the J end lost 1 base, and 13 bases lay between the germline ends. Written as DNA, the CDR3 is TGTGCCAGCACGCTAACCTGGACGAACACTGAAGCTTTCTTT. Its protein is CASTLTWTNTEAFF.

This clonotype has a count of ten or more. V gene TRBV7-8 combines with J gene TRBJ2-7, with 12 bases fitting TRBD2. With 5 bases clipped from V and 3 bases from J, the junction kept 20 bases outside the gene matches. CDR1 is SGHVS, CDR2 FQNEAQ, per germline. The CDR3 runs to 20 residues. The CDR3 DNA follows: TGTGCCAGCAGCCCAAAAGGACAGGGTCCTAGCGGGAGGGCCCTCTACGAGCAGTACTTC. Translating it yields CASSPKGQGPSGRALYEQYF. Drawing the rest from reference TRBV7-8 and TRBJ2-7, the complete variable domain is GAGVSQSPRYKVAKRGQDVALRCDPISGHVSLFWYQQALGQGPEFLTYFQNEAQLDKSGLPSDRFFAERPEGSVSTLKIQRTQQEDSAVYLCASSPKGQGPSGRALYEQYFGPGTRLTVT.

Many counts were recorded for this clonotype. This chain links TRBV19 with TRBJ2-1; 13 bases agree with TRBD2. CDR1 LNHDA and CDR2 SQIVND come from the germline V gene (reference sequence). This CDR3 has 15 amino acids. Germline trimming cut 6 bases from V and 9 bases from J; bases unmatched to any gene: 8. CDR3 in amino acids: CASSARLAGGIEQFF. The CDR3 DNA sequence: TGTGCCAGTAGCGCCCGACTAGCGGGAGGTATTGAGCAGTTCTTC.

This clonotype came up a few times. Written as DNA, the CDR3 is TGTGCCACCAGTGGAGGATCCCTCAATGAGCAGTTCTTC. Protein: CATSGGSLNEQFF. The chain employs TRBV24-1 and TRBJ2-1; D is undetermined. The length of the CDR3 is 13 residues. Germline V gives CDR1 KGHDR, CDR2 SFDVKD. V gave up 5 bases and J gave up 6 bases, with 10 bases separating them.

This clonotype was seen more than once but under ten times. This chain links TRBV4-3 with TRBJ2-7; the D is unclear. Germline V gene lookup returns CDR1 LGHNA and CDR2 YSLEER. V was cut by 0 bases and J by 6 bases, with 12 bases left in between. The CDR3 loop spans 14 amino acids. The CDR3 nucleotides are TGCGCCAGCAGCCAAGATTCCGTGCCGAGCGAGCAGTACTTC. This gives the protein CASSQDSVPSEQYF.

The chain couples TRBV5-5 to TRBJ2-1, with D maybe TRBD2 (6 bases). CDR1 is SGHKS and CDR2 is YYEKEE in the germline V gene (reference sequence). This CDR3 contains 17 residues. Trimming removed 4 bases from V and 8 bases from J, with 25 bases in between. The CDR3 DNA reads as TGTGCCAGCAGCCAAAGGGAAGTGCGGGGAGGCCAGGATGAGCAGTTCTTC. Residues: CASSQREVRGGQDEQFF.

There are many counts of this clonotype. The chain links TRBV12-3 or TRBV12-4 to TRBJ2-3; no reliable D call. This CDR3 comprises 13 residues. Trimming shortened V by 6 bases and J by 6 bases, and 13 bases separated the two germline ends. The DNA for the CDR3 is TGTGCCAGCAGCACCCTAGGAGTCGATACGCAGTATTTT. This codes for CASSTLGVDTQYF.

The V and J genes are TRBV12-3 or TRBV12-4 and TRBJ2-5; 8 bases line up with TRBD2. The J segment lost 2 bases and the V segment lost 4 bases, leaving 6 bases of the junction unmatched. There are 15 residues in the CDR3. For the CDR3, the DNA is TGTGCCAGCAGTTCCAGACTAGCGATACAAGAGACCCAGTACTTC. This translates into CASSSRLAIQETQYF.

As regards this clonotype: Relative to the germline gene, one junction end is altered; a read error may explain this. CDR3 loop: CASSLYRTEASF. In nucleotides, the CDR3 is TGTGCCAGCAGCCTCTACAGGACTGAAGCTTCCTTT. The chain employs TRBV6-2 or TRBV6-3 and TRBJ1-1; possible D gene TRBD1, 5 bases. The CDR3 contains 12 residues. The germline V gene encodes CDR1 MNHEY and CDR2 SVGEGT.

This clonotype was counted only a few times. This chain connects TRBV6-1 to TRBJ1-6; a possible D gene is TRBD1 (6 bases). CDR3 length equals 20 residues. Trimming left V 5 bases short and J 0 bases short, with 23 bases between. Germline values: CDR1 MNHNS, CDR2 SASEGT. This CDR3 is CASSPERGGGRSSYNSPLHF. CDR3 sequence (DNA): TGTGCCAGCAGTCCTGAACGGGGTGGGGGCCGGAGCTCCTATAATTCACCCCTCCACTTT.

This clonotype has a count of ten or more. V is TRBV4-3 and J is TRBJ2-7; D may be TRBD1 (6 bases). The V gene lost 0 bases and the J gene lost 7 bases, with 19 bases spanning the gap. CDR1 is LGHNA, CDR2 YSLEER, per germline. CDR3 length: 16 residues. In DNA, the CDR3 is TGCGCCAGCAGCCAAGATCTATCAGGGGTTACGGGTGAGCAGTACTTC. Its protein product is CASSQDLSGVTGEQYF.

Ten or more counts support this clonotype. The rearrangement uses TRBV12-3 or TRBV12-4 and TRBJ1-5, with 8 bases fitting TRBD1. The CDR3 is made up of 14 amino acids. Trimming removed 5 bases from V and 4 bases from J; junction bases left unmatched: 4. The CDR3 DNA sequence: TGTGCCAGCAGTGTACAGGGGGGTAATCAGCCCCAGCATTTT. Protein: CASSVQGGNQPQHF.

This clonotype was observed many times. The chain uses TRBV2 and TRBJ2-6; 7 bases line up with TRBD1. V dropped 6 bases and J dropped 1; count of bases not matched to a gene: 12. The CDR3 is 18 residues long. Germline lookup yields CDR1 SNHLY and CDR2 FYNNEI. CDR3 sequence: CASRWSGTAPSGANVLTF. The CDR3 nucleotides read TGTGCCAGCAGGTGGTCAGGGACAGCCCCTTCTGGGGCCAACGTCCTGACTTTC.

This clonotype showed up many times. The chain is built from TRBV4-3 and TRBJ2-7; D gene unclear. This CDR3 comprises 15 residues. Germline loops: CDR1 LGHNA, CDR2 YSLEER. V gave up 1 base and J gave up 2 bases, with 12 bases separating them. In DNA form, the CDR3 reads TGCGCCAGCAGCCAAGGTCGGCAGGCACCCTACGAGCAGTACTTC. Translation gives CASSQGRQAPYEQYF.

Remarks on this clonotype: Just one base apart from a much larger clone, this may be a read error. The chain has TRBV10-3 and TRBJ1-1; 10 positions match TRBD1. This CDR3 is 14 amino acids long. Unmatched junction bases numbered 11, after V lost 6 bases and J lost 10 bases. The germline CDR1 and CDR2 sequences are ENHRY and SYGVKD. In nucleotides, the CDR3 is TGTGCCATCAGGGAGACAGGGGGCAATGATGGAGCTTTCTTT. Residues: CAIRETGGNDGAFF.

This chain connects TRBV15 to TRBJ2-6; unclear D gene. The CDR3 loop spans 15 amino acids. V was shortened by 0 bases and J by 2 bases, with 5 bases between the two germline ends. The germline CDR1 and CDR2 sequences are LNHNV and YYDKDF (reference sequence). The CDR3 sequence: CATSRDSTGANVLTF. CDR3 in DNA: TGTGCCACCAGCAGAGACTCCACTGGGGCCAACGTCCTGACTTTC.

The chain couples TRBV27 to TRBJ2-3; D may be TRBD2 (5 bases). Per the germline V gene, CDR1 is MNHEY and CDR2 is SMNVEV (reference sequence). The CDR3 loop spans 14 amino acids. V gave up 5 bases and J gave up 5 bases, with 14 bases separating them. For the CDR3, the DNA is TGTGCCAGCAGTCCCCGGGCCCGGGGAGATACGCAGTATTTT. It is translated as CASSPRARGDTQYF.

To note about this clonotype: The junction and the germline gene differ at one end; a read error may be behind it. The chain joins TRBV29-1 to TRBJ1-2, with a tentative D call TRBD1 (5 bases). The CDR3 has 14 amino acids. Germline V gene sequence: CDR1 SQVTM, CDR2 ANQGSEA. The CDR3 DNA reads TGCAGCGTTCCGGGGGAACCTACTAACTATGACTACACCTTC. Its protein product is CSVPGEPTNYDYTF.

At least ten counts were recorded for this clonotype. The chain employs TRBV20-1 and TRBJ2-5; no definite D call. Germline V lookup: CDR1 DFQATT, CDR2 SNEGSKA (reference sequence). Trimming removed 0 bases from V and 0 bases from J, with 5 bases in between. This CDR3 has 13 amino acids. CDR3 in DNA: TGCAGTGCTAGAGATGTTTACCAAGAGACCCAGTACTTC. Translating it yields CSARDVYQETQYF.

This clonotype has more than one count but fewer than ten. The chain recombines TRBV19 with TRBJ2-1; 11 positions match TRBD1. The CDR3 is made up of 15 amino acids. V lost 5 bases to trimming and J lost 7 bases; unmatched junction nucleotides: 7. The germline V gene has CDR1 LNHDA and CDR2 SQIVND (reference sequence). The CDR3 loop is CASSPRTGGMNEQFF. As DNA, the CDR3 is TGTGCCAGTAGTCCCCGGACAGGGGGCATGAATGAGCAGTTCTTC. The full variable domain, rest sourced from reference TRBV19 and TRBJ2-1, is DGGITQSPKYLFRKEGQNVTLSCEQNLNHDAMYWYRQDPGQGLRLIYYSQIVNDFQKGDIAEGYSVSREKKESFPLTVTSAQKNPTAFYLCASSPRTGGMNEQFFGPGTRLTVL.

This clonotype was observed many times. This chain uses TRBV7-9 with TRBJ1-5; possibly TRBD1 for D (5 bases). Germline V gives CDR1 SEHNR, CDR2 FQNEAQ (reference sequence). V lost 5 bases and J lost 0, with 8 bases in between. CDR3 length equals 14 residues. The DNA for the CDR3 is TGTGCCAGCAGCGAGGGGTATAGCAATCAGCCCCAGCATTTT. Its protein product is CASSEGYSNQPQHF.